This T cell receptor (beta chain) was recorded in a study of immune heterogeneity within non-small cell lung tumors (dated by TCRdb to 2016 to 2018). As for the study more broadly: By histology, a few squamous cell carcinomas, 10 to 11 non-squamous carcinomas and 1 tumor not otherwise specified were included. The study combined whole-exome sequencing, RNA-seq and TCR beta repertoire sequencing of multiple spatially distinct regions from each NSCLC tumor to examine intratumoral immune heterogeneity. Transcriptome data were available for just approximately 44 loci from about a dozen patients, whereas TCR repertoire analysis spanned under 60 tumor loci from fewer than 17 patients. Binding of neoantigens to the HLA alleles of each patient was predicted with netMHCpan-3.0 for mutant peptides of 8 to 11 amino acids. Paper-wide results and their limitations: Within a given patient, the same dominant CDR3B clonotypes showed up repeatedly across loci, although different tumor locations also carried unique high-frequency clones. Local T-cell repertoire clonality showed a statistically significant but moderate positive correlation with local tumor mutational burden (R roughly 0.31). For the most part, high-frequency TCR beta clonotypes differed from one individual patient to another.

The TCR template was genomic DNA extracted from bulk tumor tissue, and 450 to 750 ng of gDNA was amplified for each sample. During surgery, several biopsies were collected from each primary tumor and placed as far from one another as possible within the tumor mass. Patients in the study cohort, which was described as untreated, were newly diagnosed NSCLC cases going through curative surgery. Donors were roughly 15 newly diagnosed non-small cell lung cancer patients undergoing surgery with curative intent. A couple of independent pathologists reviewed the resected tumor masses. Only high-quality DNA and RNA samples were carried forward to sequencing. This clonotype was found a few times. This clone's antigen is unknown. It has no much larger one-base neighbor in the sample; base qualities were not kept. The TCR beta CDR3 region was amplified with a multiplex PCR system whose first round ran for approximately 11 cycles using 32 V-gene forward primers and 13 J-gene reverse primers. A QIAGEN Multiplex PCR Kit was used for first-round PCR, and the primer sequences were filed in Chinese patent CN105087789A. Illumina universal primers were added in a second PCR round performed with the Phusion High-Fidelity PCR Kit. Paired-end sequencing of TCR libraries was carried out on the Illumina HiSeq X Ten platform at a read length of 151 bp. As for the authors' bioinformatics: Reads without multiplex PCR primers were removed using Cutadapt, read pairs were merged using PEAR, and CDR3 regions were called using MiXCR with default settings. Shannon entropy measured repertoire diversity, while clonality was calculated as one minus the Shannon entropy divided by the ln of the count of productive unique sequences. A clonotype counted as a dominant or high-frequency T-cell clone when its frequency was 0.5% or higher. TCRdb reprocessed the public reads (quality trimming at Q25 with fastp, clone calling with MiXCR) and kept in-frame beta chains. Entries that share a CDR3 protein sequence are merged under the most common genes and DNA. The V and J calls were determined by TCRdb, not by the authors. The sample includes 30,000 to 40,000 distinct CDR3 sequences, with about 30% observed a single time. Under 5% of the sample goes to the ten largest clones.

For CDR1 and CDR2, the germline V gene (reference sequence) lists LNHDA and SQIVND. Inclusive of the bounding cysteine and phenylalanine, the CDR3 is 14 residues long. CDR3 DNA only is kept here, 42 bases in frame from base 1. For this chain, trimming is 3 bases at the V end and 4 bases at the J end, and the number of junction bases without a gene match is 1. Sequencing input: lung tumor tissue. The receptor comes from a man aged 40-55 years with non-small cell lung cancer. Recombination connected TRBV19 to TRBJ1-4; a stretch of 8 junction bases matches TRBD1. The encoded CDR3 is CASSIGTGNEKLFF. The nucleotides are TGTGCCAGTAGTATTGGGACAGGTAATGAAAAACTGTTTTTT. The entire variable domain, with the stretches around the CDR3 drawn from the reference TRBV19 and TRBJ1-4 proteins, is DGGITQSPKYLFRKEGQNVTLSCEQNLNHDAMYWYRQDPGQGLRLIYYSQIVNDFQKGDIAEGYSVSREKKESFPLTVTSAQKNPTAFYLCASSIGTGNEKLFFGSGTQLSVL.